A selection of T cell receptor beta chains follows, all from one sample in a study of blood T cell repertoires in COVID-19. Assay used: immunoSEQ multiplex PCR; TCRdb lists only in-frame clones, some missing. The sample lists 19,000 or so clones; 65% to 90% were seen once. The source material was peripheral blood. These receptors were obtained from a man aged 80 or over with acute or convalescent COVID-19. CDR3s include the opening cysteine and the closing phenylalanine or tryptophan. Fields, in order: J gene, V gene, CDR3 length, CDR3 protein.

J gene: TRBJ1-2; V gene: TRBV28; CDR3 length: 12; CDR3 protein: CASSLGGLGYTF
J gene: TRBJ1-1; V gene: TRBV28; CDR3 length: 12; CDR3 protein: CANAQGAGEAFF
J gene: TRBJ2-3; V gene: TRBV4-1; CDR3 length: 17; CDR3 protein: CASSQAPFRGNVDTQYF
J gene: TRBJ1-5; V gene: TRBV27; CDR3 length: 17; CDR3 protein: CASSSLAERPRNQPQHF
J gene: TRBJ1-3; V gene: TRBV7-8; CDR3 length: 17; CDR3 protein: CASSWTGGGMSGNTIYF
J gene: TRBJ2-1; V gene: TRBV19; CDR3 length: 13; CDR3 protein: CASRADSYNEQFF
J gene: TRBJ2-7; V gene: TRBV14; CDR3 length: 15; CDR3 protein: CASSQAGDSPYEQYF
J gene: TRBJ1-1; V gene: TRBV19; CDR3 length: 15; CDR3 protein: CASSPTGGGSSEAFF
J gene: TRBJ1-1; V gene: TRBV19; CDR3 length: 15; CDR3 protein: CASSTRRIESTEAFF
J gene: TRBJ2-1; V gene: TRBV28; CDR3 length: 16; CDR3 protein: CASSTFSWTREAEQFF
J gene: TRBJ1-4; V gene: TRBV29-1; CDR3 length: 16; CDR3 protein: CSVFGQGGQANEKLFF
J gene: TRBJ2-2; V gene: TRBV11-3; CDR3 length: 16; CDR3 protein: CASRQRAGKNTGELFF
J gene: TRBJ2-5; V gene: TRBV11-2; CDR3 length: 15; CDR3 protein: CASSLFGQFQETQYF
J gene: TRBJ2-7; V gene: TRBV6-2/TRBV6-3; CDR3 length: 15; CDR3 protein: CASSSLGQGSYEQYF
J gene: TRBJ1-1; V gene: TRBV6-5; CDR3 length: 13; CDR3 protein: CASSRQGPGGAFF
J gene: TRBJ1-1; V gene: TRBV6-2/TRBV6-3; CDR3 length: 16; CDR3 protein: CASSPLGWGPEGEAFF